Sequencing of this TCR beta chain was carried out in a study of cytomegalovirus exposure and HLA in healthy donors. Study outcomes and limitations: Researchers left out some V segments, among them TRBV6-2 and TRBV6-3, as indistinguishable. Reportedly, HLA-A and HLA-B alleles of most subjects were accurately predicted from TCR beta. Later analysis suggested most CMV-associated TCR beta chains were HLA-restricted. CMV serostatus was the only recorded immune exposure for donors.

Primers for the PCR totalled 60 Vbeta and 13 Jbeta. Method: immunoSEQ multiplex PCR; TCRdb's copy keeps in-frame clones and lacks some. The data hold some 150,000 clones, with roughly 79% observed a single time. Germline CDR1 is GTSNPN and CDR2 is SVGIG (reference sequence). Trimming took 1 base from V and 3 from J; bases not matched to a gene: 14. The CDR3 extends over 18 amino acids. About this clone itself: The antigen is not known.

Sequences were obtained from PBMCs. The sequence was obtained from a woman in her thirties or forties in good health and CMV-seronegative. V and J are TRBV30 and TRBJ2-7; 11 positions match TRBD1. The CDR3 reads CAWSAVRLYGTGGYEQYF. The CDR3 DNA follows: TGTGCCTGGAGTGCGGTCAGATTATATGGGACAGGGGGCTACGAGCAGTACTTC.